What follows are 18 T cell receptor beta chains derived from one specimen sequenced in a study of T cell repertoires in cytomegalovirus infection (dated by TCRdb to between 2018 and 2020). The sequencing machine was an Illumina HiSeq 1500. TCRdb reanalyzed the raw reads on its own, using fastp at Q25 for trimming and MiXCR for clone calling, and kept in-frame beta chains. Rows matching on CDR3 protein sequence are summarized as one entry with the most common DNA and genes. In all, the sample holds fewer than 700,000 distinct CDR3 sequences, and 20% to 25% of those were seen once. The ten largest clonotypes hold 8% of the sample. The specimen was CD8+ T cells from PBMCs. Receptors were obtained from a human donor in good health (CMV status not recorded). Some clones in this sample may be carry-over from other donors' samples.

This clonotype was observed once. It may be a read error: a sequence one base away is much more abundant. This chain connects TRBV7-9 to TRBJ1-6; unclear D gene. The CDR3 is made up of 12 amino acids. Germline values: CDR1 SEHNR, CDR2 FQNEAQ (reference sequence). The chain's CDR3 is CAGSRGGMTLHF. CDR3 coding DNA: TGTGCCGGCAGCCGAGGTGGTATGACCCTCCACTTT.

This clonotype appeared a few times. The V call is TRBV7-2, the J call TRBJ2-2, with a weak D call TRBD1 (6 bases). Trimming stripped 8 bases from V and 6 bases from J, with 31 bases between. This CDR3 spans 19 amino acids. Germline CDR1 SGHTA, CDR2 FQGNSA. The CDR3 nucleotides are TGTGCCAGCCTAATTCCATTTACAGGGCCGGCGGTGTCGGCCGGGGAGCTGTTTTTT. Amino acids: CASLIPFTGPAVSAGELFF.

This clonotype was observed a handful of times. The V call is TRBV29-1, the J call TRBJ1-2; perhaps TRBD1 as D (5 bases). V dropped 6 bases and J dropped 8 bases, with 19 bases sitting between them. The germline V gene encodes CDR1 SQVTM and CDR2 ANQGSEA. The CDR3 runs 13 residues. The CDR3 region has the DNA TGCAGCGTCTTCCCTGACGGACAAGGAGGCTACACCTTC. Translating gives CSVFPDGQGGYTF.

This clonotype appeared a few times. The chain recombines TRBV6-5 with TRBJ1-3, with TRBD1 identical over 9 bases. The V gene's germline CDR1 is MNHEY and CDR2 SVGAGI. Trimming at V came to 7 bases and at J to 0 bases, leaving 13 bases not matched to a gene. CDR3 length: 18 amino acids. CDR3 loop: CASIPPRRDRVSGNTIYF. The CDR3 region has the DNA TGTGCCAGCATCCCCCCCCGCCGGGACAGGGTCTCTGGAAACACCATATATTTT.

This clonotype appeared many times. The rearrangement links TRBV7-9 to TRBJ2-2; TRBD2 matches at 9 bases. The CDR3 sequence is 14 residues long. J lost 12 bases, V lost 4 bases, and 9 bases had no gene match. Germline CDR1 reads SEHNR; CDR2 reads FQNEAQ (reference sequence). The CDR3 loop reads CASSSTSGELQLFF. CDR3 bases: TGTGCCAGCAGCTCGACTAGCGGAGAGTTGCAGCTGTTTTTT.

This clonotype has a handful of counts. CDR3 loop: CASSEDRERHEQFF. The CDR3, as DNA: TGTGCCAGCAGTGAGGACCGGGAGAGGCATGAGCAGTTCTTC. The chain links TRBV2 to TRBJ2-1; D may be TRBD2 (6 bases). The CDR3 length is 14 residues. V lost 3 bases to trimming and J lost 8 bases, with 14 bases between them. The V gene's germline CDR1 is SNHLY and CDR2 FYNNEI. Using reference TRBV2 and TRBJ2-1 for the parts outside the CDR3, the full variable domain is EPEVTQTPSHQVTQMGQEVILRCVPISNHLYFYWYRQILGQKVEFLVSFYNNEISEKSEIFDDQFSVERPDGSNFTLKIRSTKLEDSAMYFCASSEDRERHEQFFGPGTRLTVL.

The chain couples TRBV20-1 to TRBJ1-2; TRBD1 matches at 7 bases. The CDR3 spans 13 residues. Germline trimming cut 6 bases from V and 3 bases from J; bases unmatched to any gene: 7. In germline, CDR1 is DFQATT, CDR2 SNEGSKA (reference sequence). The CDR3 is CSAPRGRDYGYTF. The DNA for the CDR3 is TGCAGTGCGCCGAGGGGGCGCGACTATGGCTACACCTTC.

About this clonotype: One base away lies a much larger clone, so this may be a sequencing read error. The gene calls are TRBV7-6 and TRBJ2-1; TRBD1 aligns across 7 bases. The CDR3 extends over 16 amino acids. Germline CDR1 SGHVS, CDR2 FNYEAQ. The CDR3: CTSSPKTGWLSNEQFF. The CDR3 DNA sequence: TGTACCAGCAGCCCCAAGACAGGGTGGTTGAGCAATGAGCAGTTCTTC.

V usage is TRBV25-1 and J usage is TRBJ1-5, with a tentative D call TRBD1 (5 bases). This CDR3 spans 13 amino acids. V was cut by 5 bases and J by 11 bases, with 16 bases left in between. The germline gives CDR1 MGHDK, CDR2 SYGVNS. The CDR3 sequence is CASSLGRNSAQHF. The CDR3 DNA is TGTGCCAGCAGTTTGGGACGAAATTCAGCCCAGCATTTT.

The chain has TRBV29-1 and TRBJ2-1; no clear D gene. This CDR3 has 14 amino acids. Germline V CDR1 and CDR2: SQVTM, ANQGSEA. V gave up 2 bases and J gave up 3 bases, with 11 bases separating them. The CDR3 nucleotides are TGCAGCGTTGAAATTGACTCTCTCTACAATGAGCAGTTCTTC. This gives the protein CSVEIDSLYNEQFF.

The chain recombines TRBV12-5 with TRBJ2-1; 14 bases align to TRBD2. The CDR3 consists of 23 residues. V dropped 0 bases and J dropped 1; count of bases not matched to a gene: 17. Germline V gene lookup returns CDR1 LGHNT and CDR2 FRNRAP. The CDR3 loop is CASGLVLETGTSGGVRSYNEQFF. As DNA, the CDR3 is TGTGCTAGTGGTTTGGTACTGGAGACCGGGACTAGCGGGGGCGTGCGGTCCTACAATGAGCAGTTCTTC.

The sample holds a few counts of this clonotype. V usage is TRBV12-3 or TRBV12-4 and J usage is TRBJ2-3, with D unclear. V dropped 1 base and J dropped 6 bases, with 14 bases sitting between them. The CDR3 contains 15 residues. In DNA form, the CDR3 reads TGTGCCAGCAGTTTAGTGTCACCTCATTCGGATACGCAGTATTTT. Translating gives CASSLVSPHSDTQYF.

This clonotype was counted a few times. The CDR3: CASSEAFADPGEETQYF. The DNA for the CDR3 is TGTGCCAGCAGTGAAGCGTTCGCAGACCCCGGCGAGGAGACCCAGTACTTC. The V gene is TRBV2, the J gene TRBJ2-5; D ambiguous. The V gene lost 0 bases and the J gene lost 5 bases, with 19 bases spanning the gap. CDR3 length: 17 residues. CDR1 SNHLY and CDR2 FYNNEI come from the germline V gene.

A few counts support this clonotype. This chain joins TRBV29-1 and TRBJ1-2, with D hard to call. This CDR3 has 17 amino acids. Between the trimmed V and J ends, which lost 0 bases and 5 bases, there was a span of 22 bases. Germline V gene lookup returns CDR1 SQVTM and CDR2 ANQGSEA. The DNA of the CDR3 is TGCAGCGTTGAAGAGGTTCTGCCAGACCAAAAGGAATATGGCTACACCTTC. This translates into CSVEEVLPDQKEYGYTF.

In its sample, this clonotype was seen many times. The chain recombines TRBV7-9 with TRBJ1-2; a weak D match, TRBD1 (5 bases). V was pared by 4 bases and J by 6 bases, with 21 bases between. CDR3 length equals 16 residues. The germline V gene encodes CDR1 SEHNR and CDR2 FQNEAQ (reference sequence). CDR3 in DNA: TGTGCCAGCAGCTCCCCAATACAGGCCACGTGGCATGGCTACACCTTC. It yields the protein CASSSPIQATWHGYTF. The variable domain in full, with the rest retrieved from reference TRBV7-9 and TRBJ1-2, is DTGVSQNPRHKITKRGQNVTFRCDPISEHNRLYWYRQTLGQGPEFLTYFQNEAQLEKSRLLSDRFSAERPKGSFSTLEIQRTEQGDSAMYLCASSSPIQATWHGYTFGSGTRLTVV.

The CDR3 coding sequence is TGTGCCAGCAGCTTAGGGGATCCGTCTGGAAACACCATATATTTT. This encodes CASSLGDPSGNTIYF. The chain employs TRBV7-9 and TRBJ1-3, with D uncertain. The CDR3 consists of 15 residues. Looked up from germline, CDR1 is SEHNR and CDR2 is FQNEAQ (reference sequence). V was shortened by 1 base and J by 1 base, with 8 bases between the two germline ends.

This chain connects TRBV7-2 to TRBJ2-7, with TRBD2 matching 7 bases. The CDR3 is 13 residues long. From germline, CDR1 is SGHTA and CDR2 FQGNSA. CDR3 DNA sequence: TGTGCCAGCAGCCTGGGGGGGTCCTACAAGCAGTACGTC. Its protein is CASSLGGSYKQYV.

The chain combines TRBV19 with TRBJ2-2; maybe TRBD2 (7 bases). This CDR3 is 14 amino acids long. V gave up 7 bases and J gave up 9 bases, with 18 bases separating them. Germline CDR1 and CDR2: LNHDA and SQIVND (reference sequence). This chain's CDR3 is CASTPSRGARELFF. CDR3 nucleotides: TGTGCCAGTACCCCCAGTCGGGGGGCCAGGGAGCTGTTTTTT. Variable domain in full (rest from reference TRBV19 and TRBJ2-2): DGGITQSPKYLFRKEGQNVTLSCEQNLNHDAMYWYRQDPGQGLRLIYYSQIVNDFQKGDIAEGYSVSREKKESFPLTVTSAQKNPTAFYLCASTPSRGARELFFGEGSRLTVL.